The sequence of this T cell receptor (beta chain) was determined in a study of shared clonotypes between healthy human individuals. CDR3 length: 21 amino acids. Germline assignment: CDR1 MDHEN and CDR2 SYDVKM. V was shortened by 3 bases and J by 3 bases, with 33 bases between the two germline ends. Using immunoSEQ multiplex PCR, the repertoire was profiled, and TCRdb retains in-frame clones only, with some absent. The sample lists 450,000 to 700,000 clones; 95% were seen once. Naive CD8 isolation took CD45RO-negative cells positively selected for CCR7 and excluded terminally differentiated effector memory CD45RA+ cells.

V and J are TRBV28 and TRBJ2-7, with D tentatively TRBD1 (9 bases). This clonotype originated in a woman under 40 in good health. The sequencing input was naive CD8+ T cells sorted from blood. The CDR3, as DNA: TGTGCCAGCAGTTTGGCGCCATACGACAGGGGGGTAATAGCGGGAATCTACGAGCAGTACTTC. This gives the protein CASSLAPYDRGVIAGIYEQYF. Full variable domain (missing parts from reference TRBV28 and TRBJ2-7): DVKVTQSSRYLVKRTGEKVFLECVQDMDHENMFWYRQDPGLGLRLIYFSYDVKMKEKGDIPEGYSVSREKKERFSLILESASTNQTSMYLCASSLAPYDRGVIAGIYEQYFGPGTRLTVT.